Reported below is one TCR beta chain. Its antigen is undetermined. The sample originates from a study of persistence of HIV-infected CD4 T cells. Sequencing used immunoSEQ version 4 in survey mode. Method: immunoSEQ multiplex PCR; TCRdb's copy keeps in-frame clones and lacks some. Of 35,000 to 40,000 clones detected, roughly 86% appear once; the ten largest clones hold 1.3%. This nonspecific control used anti-CD3/anti-CD28 bead stimulation of CD4+ T cells. Responding CD4+ T cells were sorted by upregulation of both CD40 ligand and CD69. The CDR3 consists of 15 residues. CDR1 MNHNS and CDR2 SASEGT come from the germline V gene. The J segment lost 8 bases and the V segment lost 6 bases, leaving 15 bases of the junction unmatched.

The chain is built from TRBV6-1 and TRBJ1-2, with TRBD1 identical over 7 bases. This TCR was sampled from an adult man with HIV who was CMV-seropositive. The sample was CD4+ T cells sorted from PBMCs after approximately 19-hour stimulation, taken from a patient who received antiretroviral therapy. As DNA, the CDR3 is TGTGCCAGCAGCTATCGGGACAGTAGGAGAGCCGGCTACACCTTC. Its translation is CASSYRDSRRAGYTF.